The clone carrying this T cell receptor (beta chain) was counted a single time. This sample is part of a study of shared T cell receptors in the human thymus. TCRdb's table, derived via immunoSEQ multiplex PCR, lists solely in-frame clones and lacks some. Among 640,000 or so clones listed, more than 70% were seen once. Germline V lookup: CDR1 LGHNA, CDR2 YSLEER. The CDR3 covers 16 residues. V lost 2 bases to trimming and J lost 4 bases, with 17 bases between them. These same data were also listed under a study on human thymus T cells. That source notes: Thymus pieces cut out during corrective heart surgery were the tissue that was used. Related research described thymic repertoires that were highly overlapping among unrelated individuals.

This TCR derives from a boy younger than two with a congenital heart defect. V is TRBV4-3 and J is TRBJ1-2; tentative D call: TRBD1 (5 bases). Sequencing used thymocytes. Here the CDR3 DNA reads TGCGCCAGCAGCCAAATAGACAGCGCTCCTAGCTATGGCTACACCTTC. Translation: CASSQIDSAPSYGYTF.